Listed below are T cell receptor beta chains from one sample, sequenced in a study of shared clonotypes between healthy human individuals. Assay: immunoSEQ multiplex PCR; the TCRdb copy retains only in-frame clones and omits some. This table holds about 380,000 clones, about 96% found once. Sequencing was carried out using memory CD8+ T cells sorted from blood. All receptors derive from a man aged 30-40 years in good health. Both conserved end residues are part of each CDR3. Fields, in order: CDR3 DNA, CDR3 protein, clone size, V gene, D gene, J gene. D genes are given only for firm matches. Clone size, where shown, is once, few, many, or a class for clones that have expanded.

CDR3nt: TGTGCCAGCAGCGGGACAGGAGGGGAGACCCAGTACTTC
CDR3aa: CASSGTGGETQYF
abundance: .
v_gene: TRBV7-2
d_gene: TRBD1
j_gene: TRBJ2-5

CDR3nt: TGTGCCAGCAGCTACCTTAGTGGACTAGCAAATAGCAATGAGCAGTTCTTC
CDR3aa: CASSYLSGLANSNEQFF
abundance: .
v_gene: TRBV7-3
d_gene: TRBD2
j_gene: TRBJ2-1

CDR3nt: TGTGCCAGCAGTTTAGCGGGAGGAGTGGCCGAGCAGTACTTC
CDR3aa: CASSLAGGVAEQYF
abundance: once
v_gene: TRBV7-9
d_gene: TRBD2
j_gene: TRBJ2-7

CDR3nt: TGCAGCGCGGGTGGGCTAGGACATTCCGAGCAGTACTTC
CDR3aa: CSAGGLGHSEQYF
abundance: .
v_gene: TRBV29-1
d_gene: .
j_gene: TRBJ2-7

CDR3nt: TGTGCCAGCAGTTTCGGATTCGTCGGTCAGGAAGCTTTCTTT
CDR3aa: CASSFGFVGQEAFF
abundance: .
v_gene: TRBV28
d_gene: .
j_gene: TRBJ1-1

CDR3nt: TGTGCCATCAGTGCTATAAACAGGGAGGGTGAAGCTTTCTTT
CDR3aa: CAISAINREGEAFF
abundance: .
v_gene: TRBV10-3
d_gene: .
j_gene: TRBJ1-1

CDR3nt: TGTGCCAGTAGTACCCAGGGGGCTGGAAACACCATATATTTT
CDR3aa: CASSTQGAGNTIYF
abundance: .
v_gene: TRBV19
d_gene: TRBD1
j_gene: TRBJ1-3

CDR3nt: TGTGCCAGCAGTGAATGGACCAAGGGTTTCTTT
CDR3aa: CASSEWTKGFF
abundance: .
v_gene: TRBV2
d_gene: .
j_gene: TRBJ1-1

CDR3nt: TGTGCCAGCAGTTACTGGACAGGGGCCAACTATGGCTACACCTTC
CDR3aa: CASSYWTGANYGYTF
abundance: .
v_gene: TRBV6-5
d_gene: TRBD1
j_gene: TRBJ1-2

CDR3nt: TGCAGCGTTTCCAGGGGAGTTAAGTATGGCTACACCTTC
CDR3aa: CSVSRGVKYGYTF
abundance: .
v_gene: TRBV29-1
d_gene: .
j_gene: TRBJ1-2

CDR3nt: TGTGCCAGCAGACTACTAGCGGTATACAATGAGCAGTTCTTC
CDR3aa: CASRLLAVYNEQFF
abundance: .
v_gene: TRBV28
d_gene: TRBD2
j_gene: TRBJ2-1

CDR3nt: TGTGCCAGCAGTCCCAGACAGGGACAGACCCAGTACTTC
CDR3aa: CASSPRQGQTQYF
abundance: .
v_gene: TRBV28
d_gene: TRBD1
j_gene: TRBJ2-5

CDR3nt: TGCGCCAGCAGCCAAGAGGTGGGGGGTAGTGGCTACACCTTC
CDR3aa: CASSQEVGGSGYTF
abundance: .
v_gene: TRBV4-1
d_gene: .
j_gene: TRBJ1-2

CDR3nt: TGTGCCAGCAGCTTTACCTTAGGGGGGACAGGGTTTCAGCCCCAGCATTTT
CDR3aa: CASSFTLGGTGFQPQHF
abundance: .
v_gene: TRBV5-4
d_gene: TRBD1
j_gene: TRBJ1-5

CDR3nt: TGTGCCAGCAGTGGGGGACAGGGGACCGGAAGCTCCTACAATGAGCAGTTCTTC
CDR3aa: CASSGGQGTGSSYNEQFF
abundance: .
v_gene: TRBV6-1
d_gene: TRBD1
j_gene: TRBJ2-1

CDR3nt: TGTGCCAGCAGTGGGGGTCTGGGAAACATTCAGTACTTC
CDR3aa: CASSGGLGNIQYF
abundance: once
v_gene: TRBV2
d_gene: .
j_gene: TRBJ2-4

CDR3nt: TGCGCCAGCAGCTTCCTTCCAGCGGGTCCCAGCACAGATACGCAGTATTTT
CDR3aa: CASSFLPAGPSTDTQYF
abundance: .
v_gene: TRBV5-1
d_gene: .
j_gene: TRBJ2-3

CDR3nt: TGTGCCAGCAGTTACTCGATCGGAGGCACCGGGGAGCTGTTTTTT
CDR3aa: CASSYSIGGTGELFF
abundance: .
v_gene: TRBV6-5
d_gene: .
j_gene: TRBJ2-2

CDR3nt: TGTGCCAGCAGTCCACCCACGGGGAATCACTACGAGCAGTACTTC
CDR3aa: CASSPPTGNHYEQYF
abundance: .
v_gene: TRBV28
d_gene: .
j_gene: TRBJ2-7

CDR3nt: TGTGCCAGCAGTTTATACTGGACAGGGGCGTACGAGCAGTACTTC
CDR3aa: CASSLYWTGAYEQYF
abundance: .
v_gene: TRBV28
d_gene: TRBD1
j_gene: TRBJ2-7

CDR3nt: TGTGCCAGCAGCTTCCGACTAGCGGGATGGAATGAGCAGTTCTTC
CDR3aa: CASSFRLAGWNEQFF
abundance: .
v_gene: TRBV14
d_gene: TRBD2
j_gene: TRBJ2-1

CDR3nt: TGTGCCAGCAGCCCAGACGATTGGGGAAACACCATATATTTT
CDR3aa: CASSPDDWGNTIYF
abundance: once
v_gene: TRBV9
d_gene: .
j_gene: TRBJ1-3

CDR3nt: TGTGCCAGCAGCTTAGGCGGGAGATCCTACGAGCAGTACTTC
CDR3aa: CASSLGGRSYEQYF
abundance: .
v_gene: TRBV7-9
d_gene: TRBD2
j_gene: TRBJ2-7

CDR3nt: TGCGCCAGCAGTCGGGACCGCGGTGAGCAGCACTTC
CDR3aa: CASSRDRGEQHF
abundance: once
v_gene: TRBV10-1
d_gene: .
j_gene: TRBJ2-7

CDR3nt: TGCGCCAGCAGCCAAGATTATCGGAGGGCCTACTACAATGAGCAGTTCTTC
CDR3aa: CASSQDYRRAYYNEQFF
abundance: .
v_gene: TRBV4-1
d_gene: .
j_gene: TRBJ2-1

CDR3nt: TGTGCCAGCAGCTTAAGGGGTGCGGGGGCGGAGACCCAGTACTTC
CDR3aa: CASSLRGAGAETQYF
abundance: .
v_gene: TRBV7-9
d_gene: .
j_gene: TRBJ2-5

CDR3nt: TGCAGCGTTGACACATTTAGGGAGACCCAGTACTTC
CDR3aa: CSVDTFRETQYF
abundance: .
v_gene: TRBV29-1
d_gene: .
j_gene: TRBJ2-5

CDR3nt: TGCAGCGTTGTGTGGGACAGCTCCTACGAGCAGTACTTC
CDR3aa: CSVVWDSSYEQYF
abundance: .
v_gene: TRBV29-1
d_gene: TRBD1
j_gene: TRBJ2-7

CDR3nt: TGTGCCAGCAGCTTGGCCGGGACAGGGCCCACCTACGAGCAGTACTTC
CDR3aa: CASSLAGTGPTYEQYF
abundance: .
v_gene: TRBV5-4
d_gene: TRBD1
j_gene: TRBJ2-7

CDR3nt: TGTGCCAGCAGTGAACAGGTCTCATATGGCTACACCTTC
CDR3aa: CASSEQVSYGYTF
abundance: .
v_gene: TRBV25-1
d_gene: .
j_gene: TRBJ1-2

CDR3nt: TGTGCCAGTCACCGACAGGGACCTAACACTGAAGCTTTCTTT
CDR3aa: CASHRQGPNTEAFF
abundance: .
v_gene: TRBV19
d_gene: TRBD1
j_gene: TRBJ1-1

CDR3nt: TGTGCCAGCAGGGCGGGAGGGCCTGGCACAGATACGCAGTATTTT
CDR3aa: CASRAGGPGTDTQYF
abundance: .
v_gene: TRBV6-1
d_gene: TRBD2
j_gene: TRBJ2-3

CDR3nt: TGTGCCGCCGGAAGGAACACTGAAGCTTTCTTT
CDR3aa: CAAGRNTEAFF
abundance: .
v_gene: TRBV10-3
d_gene: .
j_gene: TRBJ1-1

CDR3nt: TGCGCCAGCAGCCCGAGCGGGAGGCATGGGTCCTACGAGCAGTACTTC
CDR3aa: CASSPSGRHGSYEQYF
abundance: once
v_gene: TRBV5-1
d_gene: TRBD2
j_gene: TRBJ2-7

CDR3nt: TGCGCCAGCACAGGGGATTATGGCACTGAAGCTTTCTTT
CDR3aa: CASTGDYGTEAFF
abundance: .
v_gene: TRBV10-2
d_gene: .
j_gene: TRBJ1-1

CDR3nt: TGTGCCAGCAGCTTAGTGGCGGGAGGGTACGAGCAGTACTTC
CDR3aa: CASSLVAGGYEQYF
abundance: once
v_gene: TRBV7-8
d_gene: TRBD2
j_gene: TRBJ2-7

CDR3nt: TGTGCCAGCAGTGCTACACTGTATAGCAATCAGCCCCAGCATTTT
CDR3aa: CASSATLYSNQPQHF
abundance: .
v_gene: TRBV2
d_gene: .
j_gene: TRBJ1-5

CDR3nt: TGTGCCAGCAGTTTCGGAATTCCCCGCTCTGGGGCCAACGTCCTGACTTTC
CDR3aa: CASSFGIPRSGANVLTF
abundance: .
v_gene: TRBV28
d_gene: .
j_gene: TRBJ2-6

CDR3nt: TGTGCCAGCAGCTTAGAAGGAGGTGGCTACACCTTC
CDR3aa: CASSLEGGGYTF
abundance: .
v_gene: TRBV7-9
d_gene: .
j_gene: TRBJ1-2

CDR3nt: TGTGCCAGCAGTTACAGAGGGTCCGGGGCCAACGTCCTGACTTTC
CDR3aa: CASSYRGSGANVLTF
abundance: .
v_gene: TRBV6-5
d_gene: .
j_gene: TRBJ2-6

CDR3nt: TGTGCCAGCAGCGTAGGTCCTGAGAACACTGAAGCTTTCTTT
CDR3aa: CASSVGPENTEAFF
abundance: once
v_gene: TRBV9
d_gene: .
j_gene: TRBJ1-1

CDR3nt: TGTGCCATCAGCCCCGACAGGAGAGGGGCCAACGTCCTGACTTTC
CDR3aa: CAISPDRRGANVLTF
abundance: .
v_gene: TRBV10-3
d_gene: .
j_gene: TRBJ2-6

CDR3nt: TGTGCCAGCGCCCCGGTTACTCGGGGGCGCATATCAAACGAGCAGTACTTC
CDR3aa: CASAPVTRGRISNEQYF
abundance: .
v_gene: TRBV28
d_gene: .
j_gene: TRBJ2-7

CDR3nt: TGCGCCAGCAGCCAAGTCCCAGGGGGTACTGGGGCCAACGTCCTGACTTTC
CDR3aa: CASSQVPGGTGANVLTF
abundance: .
v_gene: TRBV4-1
d_gene: TRBD1
j_gene: TRBJ2-6

CDR3nt: TGTGCCAGCAGTTTAAAGGGGGCTAAGGGGTATGGCTACACCTTC
CDR3aa: CASSLKGAKGYGYTF
abundance: .
v_gene: TRBV28
d_gene: TRBD1
j_gene: TRBJ1-2

CDR3nt: TGTGCCAGCTCATCACTAGCGGGAGGTTCCACAGATACGCAGTATTTT
CDR3aa: CASSSLAGGSTDTQYF
abundance: .
v_gene: TRBV18
d_gene: TRBD2
j_gene: TRBJ2-3

CDR3nt: TGCGCCAGCAGCTTGGCGGACAGGGCCGGTAACACCATATATTTT
CDR3aa: CASSLADRAGNTIYF
abundance: .
v_gene: TRBV5-1
d_gene: TRBD1
j_gene: TRBJ1-3

CDR3nt: TGCGCCAGCTCTCGACGTAGCGGGATGACCTACAATGAGCAGTTCTTC
CDR3aa: CASSRRSGMTYNEQFF
abundance: .
v_gene: TRBV5-1
d_gene: TRBD2
j_gene: TRBJ2-1

CDR3nt: TGTGCCTGGAGTCCGAGGACCGGCTACACCTTC
CDR3aa: CAWSPRTGYTF
abundance: .
v_gene: TRBV30
d_gene: .
j_gene: TRBJ1-2

CDR3nt: TGTGCCAGCAGCTTGACAGGGGGCCAGCCCCAGCATTTT
CDR3aa: CASSLTGGQPQHF
abundance: .
v_gene: TRBV11-2
d_gene: TRBD1
j_gene: TRBJ1-5

CDR3nt: TGTGCCTGGAGTACATTTTTTCTAGCGGGAGACGAGGATACGCAGTATTTT
CDR3aa: CAWSTFFLAGDEDTQYF
abundance: .
v_gene: TRBV30
d_gene: TRBD2
j_gene: TRBJ2-3

CDR3nt: TGTGCCAGCAGTTTTAAGCTTGCTAGCGGGATCTACGAGCAGTACTTC
CDR3aa: CASSFKLASGIYEQYF
abundance: .
v_gene: TRBV28
d_gene: TRBD2
j_gene: TRBJ2-7

CDR3nt: TGCGCCAGCGAGGACAGCCCTACGAACACCGGGGAGCTGTTTTTT
CDR3aa: CASEDSPTNTGELFF
abundance: .
v_gene: TRBV5-1
d_gene: .
j_gene: TRBJ2-2

CDR3nt: TGTGCCTGGAGTGTAGGGCAGATTACAACTAATGAAAAACTGTTTTTT
CDR3aa: CAWSVGQITTNEKLFF
abundance: .
v_gene: TRBV30
d_gene: .
j_gene: TRBJ1-4

CDR3nt: TGCAGCGTCGCAAGAACTAGCGGGGCTTACAATGAGCAGTTCTTC
CDR3aa: CSVARTSGAYNEQFF
abundance: .
v_gene: TRBV29-1
d_gene: TRBD2
j_gene: TRBJ2-1

CDR3nt: TGTGCCAGTAGTCCCCGGACAGGAATGTTCTACGGCACAGATACGCAGTATTTT
CDR3aa: CASSPRTGMFYGTDTQYF
abundance: .
v_gene: TRBV19
d_gene: TRBD1
j_gene: TRBJ2-3

CDR3nt: TGTGCCTGGAGGCGGTTGGGCAATGAGCAGTTCTTC
CDR3aa: CAWRRLGNEQFF
abundance: .
v_gene: TRBV30
d_gene: .
j_gene: TRBJ2-1

CDR3nt: TGTGCCTGGAGTGTGGGGCGCACTGAAGCTTTCTTT
CDR3aa: CAWSVGRTEAFF
abundance: once
v_gene: TRBV30
d_gene: .
j_gene: TRBJ1-1

CDR3nt: TGTGCCAGCAGCTTTTTAGCAGGCACCGGGGAGCTGTTTTTT
CDR3aa: CASSFLAGTGELFF
abundance: .
v_gene: TRBV11-2
d_gene: .
j_gene: TRBJ2-2